What follows is one T cell receptor beta chain and its context. The antigen remains unidentified. This record belongs to a study of CD4+ T cells in melanoma. The CDR3 is 12 amino acids. Unmatched junction bases numbered 4, after V lost 5 bases and J lost 7 bases. Germline CDR1 is SGHTA and CDR2 is FQGNSA. The study's findings and limits: CD8+ T cell, macrophage and B cell function reportedly correlated with neoantigen-specific CD4+ T cells.

Sequencing used immunoSEQ multiplex PCR; TCRdb keeps in-frame clones, though not all of them. The sample records over 5,500 clones, more than 50% being singletons. V and J are TRBV7-2 and TRBJ1-1; 7 bases agree with TRBD1. The clonotype was recovered from a human donor with melanoma. The sequencing sample was made of cells from a culture (not recorded whether cultured in vitro). The DNA of the CDR3 is TGTGCCAGCAGCCTGGGGACAGTTGAAGCTTTCTTT. It specifies CASSLGTVEAFF.